This T cell receptor (beta chain) was observed in a study of T-cell memory formation after mild COVID-19. V lost 5 bases and J 5 bases, leaving 15 bases between the germline ends. CDR3 length equals 15 residues. Germline values: CDR1 MDHEN, CDR2 SYDVKM. TCRdb re-called the 5' RACE reads through MiXCR, storing one row per CDR3 protein. This table has 400,000 to 550,000 distinct CDR3 sequences, approximately 23% appearing once. The clonotype comes from an adult woman who had mild COVID-19 (a few samples of this study predate the infection). Cell type and time point are not known. The chain is built from TRBV28 and TRBJ1-4; the D gene is possibly TRBD1 (5 bases). Sequencing was done on a sample of PBMCs or a T cell subset sorted from them (not recorded which). DNA for the CDR3: TGTGCCAGCAGTGGTGGAGGGGCCCGGAATGAAAAACTGTTTTTT. Amino acids: CASSGGGARNEKLFF. The complete variable domain, with remaining parts taken from reference TRBV28 and TRBJ1-4, reads DVKVTQSSRYLVKRTGEKVFLECVQDMDHENMFWYRQDPGLGLRLIYFSYDVKMKEKGDIPEGYSVSREKKERFSLILESASTNQTSMYLCASSGGGARNEKLFFGSGTQLSVL.